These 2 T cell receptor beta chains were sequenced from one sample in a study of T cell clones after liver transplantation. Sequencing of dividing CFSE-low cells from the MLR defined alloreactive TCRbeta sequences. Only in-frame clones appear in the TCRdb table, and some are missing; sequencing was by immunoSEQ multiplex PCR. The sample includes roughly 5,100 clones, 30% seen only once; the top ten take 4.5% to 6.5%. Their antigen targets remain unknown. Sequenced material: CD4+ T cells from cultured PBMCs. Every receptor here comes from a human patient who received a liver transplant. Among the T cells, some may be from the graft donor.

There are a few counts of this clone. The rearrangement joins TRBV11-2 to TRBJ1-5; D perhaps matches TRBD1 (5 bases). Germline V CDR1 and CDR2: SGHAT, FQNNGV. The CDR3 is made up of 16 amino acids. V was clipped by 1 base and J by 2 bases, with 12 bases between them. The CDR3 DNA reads TGTGCCAGCAGCTTAGTTGGGGGTTCGGGCAATCAGCCCCAGCATTTT. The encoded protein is CASSLVGGSGNQPQHF.

The CDR3 sequence: CASSLHLGLAGEIGNEQFF. DNA for the CDR3: TGTGCCAGCAGCTTACACCTGGGACTAGCGGGAGAGATTGGCAATGAGCAGTTCTTC. This rearrangement joins TRBV7-9 to TRBJ2-1; TRBD2 matches at 14 bases. The junction had 12 bases not matched to a gene; V was cut back by 2 bases and J by 6 bases. Germline assignment: CDR1 SEHNR and CDR2 FQNEAQ (reference sequence). The CDR3 runs to 19 residues.